This is a list of T cell receptor beta chains from one sample in a study of T cells in Graves' hyperthyroidism and ophthalmopathy. TCRdb independently ran MiXCR on the multiplex PCR reads; one entry per CDR3 protein. Of around 250,000 distinct CDR3 sequences listed, about 25% are singletons. The sample was blood. Source of these receptors: a middle-aged woman with Graves' ophthalmopathy. Both conserved end residues are part of each CDR3. A D gene is named only where the DNA matches it firmly. Expanded clones get a size class; other rows say once, few or many, or leave the size out.

>-|14|TRBJ1-2|many|TRBV20-1
TGCAGTGCTAGAGACACAGCGGGCGGCTATGGCTACACCTTC
CSARDTAGGYGYTF
>-|16|TRBJ1-5|many|TRBV7-8
TGTGCCAGCAGCTTACAGGTACCCTATAGCAATCAGCCCCAGCATTTT
CASSLQVPYSNQPQHF
>-|16|TRBJ1-6|-|TRBV7-2
TGTGCCAGCAGCTCCCCTGCGGGGGGACGGGGTATACCCCTCCACTTT
CASSSPAGGRGIPLHF
>-|13|TRBJ2-7|many|TRBV2
TGTGCCAGCAAGCTGAGCGCAACCTACGAGCAGTACTTC
CASKLSATYEQYF
>-|14|TRBJ1-2|many|TRBV28
TGTGCCAGCAGTTTATTTCCAGGGCTGGTTGGCTACACCTTC
CASSLFPGLVGYTF
>-|15|TRBJ1-1|-|TRBV11-2
TGTGCCAGCAGCTTAGTCTTGTCCGGGGACACTGAAGCTTTCTTT
CASSLVLSGDTEAFF
>-|15|TRBJ2-7|many|TRBV7-9
TGTGCCAGCAGCTTGGCCCGGGACGTATTCTACGAGCAGTACTTC
CASSLARDVFYEQYF
>-|12|TRBJ1-1|-|TRBV6-5
TGTGCCAGCAGTTCTCGGTCGGCTGAAGCTTTCTTT
CASSSRSAEAFF
>TRBD1|16|TRBJ2-7|many|TRBV3-1
TGTGCCAGCAGCCAAGGAGTCGGGACAGGGGGCAACGAGCAGTACTTC
CASSQGVGTGGNEQYF
>TRBD1|14|TRBJ2-7|few|TRBV2
TGTGCCAGCACAGGGACAGGGGGATCCTACGAGCAGTACTTC
CASTGTGGSYEQYF
>TRBD1|15|TRBJ1-2|few|TRBV12-3/TRBV12-4
TGTGCCAGCAGTCCGACAGGGGACAACCCCTATGGCTACACCTTC
CASSPTGDNPYGYTF
>-|15|TRBJ1-5|many|TRBV28
TGTGCCAGCAGTCCCGGGGGACTGGGGGATCAGCCCCAGCATTTT
CASSPGGLGDQPQHF
>TRBD1|16|TRBJ2-7|many|TRBV4-1
TGCGCCAGCAGCCAAGACGGGACAGGCCCCTCGTACGAGCAGTACTTC
CASSQDGTGPSYEQYF
>-|12|TRBJ1-1|-|TRBV2
TGCGCCAGCAGATGGATGGGGGCTAAAGCTTTCTTT
CASRWMGAKAFF
>-|20|TRBJ1-5|few|TRBV21-1
TGTGCCAGCTTCTCTTTTAAGCCGGACAGGGGGCCCTATAGCAATCAGCCCCAGCATTTT
CASFSFKPDRGPYSNQPQHF
>-|16|TRBJ2-2|many|TRBV19
TGTGCCAGTAGTATCGGCGGAGTAGCCGGCCTCGGGGAGCTGTTTTTT
CASSIGGVAGLGELFF
>-|17|TRBJ1-1|many|TRBV4-1
TGCGCCAGCAGCCACCACAAAGGCGGGGAACGGAACACTGAAGCTTTCTTT
CASSHHKGGERNTEAFF
>-|15|TRBJ2-5|-|TRBV7-2
TGTGCCAGCACCAAGGATCATAGGGGTGGGGAGACCCAGTACTTC
CASTKDHRGGETQYF
>-|14|TRBJ1-1|few|TRBV20-1
TGCAGTGCTGCGAATGACGGGCGGCACACTGAAGCTTTCTTT
CSAANDGRHTEAFF
>-|14|TRBJ2-7|-|TRBV28
TGTGCCAGCAGTTCCAGGGGACACCTCTACGAGCAGTACTTC
CASSSRGHLYEQYF
>-|15|TRBJ2-6|-|TRBV6-1
TGTGCCAGCAGCCCCGATTTGTCCGGGGCCAACGTCCTGACTTTC
CASSPDLSGANVLTF
>-|14|TRBJ1-2|-|TRBV28
TGTGCCAGCAGTTTGGGTGGACGGAACTATGGCTACACCTTC
CASSLGGRNYGYTF
>TRBD1|16|TRBJ1-5|-|TRBV24-1
TGTGCCACCAGTGACGCCGCCGGGACAGGGCTAAAGCCCCAGCATTTT
CATSDAAGTGLKPQHF
>-|14|TRBJ2-5|-|TRBV20-1
TGCAGTGCTAGAGATACCCGCATGGGAGAGACCCAGTACTTC
CSARDTRMGETQYF
>-|14|TRBJ2-5|many|TRBV4-1
TGCGCCAGCAGCCAGAGGCAGATCCAAGAGACCCAGTACTTC
CASSQRQIQETQYF
>-|15|TRBJ1-1|many|TRBV7-6
TGTGCCAGCAGCTTAGATCAGGCGGAGAACACTGAAGCTTTCTTT
CASSLDQAENTEAFF
>-|14|TRBJ2-5|many|TRBV6-2/TRBV6-3
TGTGCCAGCACCGCCCGCAGGGGAGGGGAGACCCAGTACTTC
CASTARRGGETQYF
>-|13|TRBJ1-2|-|TRBV20-1
TGCAGTGCTGGAGTTGGCTCTAACTATGGCTACACCTTC
CSAGVGSNYGYTF
>TRBD1|18|TRBJ2-2|once|TRBV28
TGTGCCAGCAGTTTCGCAGACAGGGCCGAGGCGAACACCGGGGAGCTGTTTTTT
CASSFADRAEANTGELFF
>TRBD1|14|TRBJ2-5|many|TRBV18
TGTGCCAGCTCACCACCGGACAGGGCGGAGACCCAGTACTTC
CASSPPDRAETQYF
>-|13|TRBJ2-7|-|TRBV6-2/TRBV6-3
TGTGCCAGCAGCTACCCAGCCACCTACGAGCAGTACTTC
CASSYPATYEQYF
>-|14|TRBJ2-7|-|TRBV27
TGTGCCAGCGGAGCCTTAGGGAACTCCTACGAGCAGTACTTC
CASGALGNSYEQYF
>-|12|TRBJ2-5|many|TRBV7-2
TGTGCCAGCAGCTTAGTTTTCGGGACCCAGTACTTC
CASSLVFGTQYF
>-|15|TRBJ2-4|-|TRBV6-2/TRBV6-3
TGTGCCAGCAGTTACGCCGGGAGTCTGAGAAACATTCAGTACTTC
CASSYAGSLRNIQYF
>-|13|TRBJ2-2|-|TRBV19
TGTGCCAGTAGTATGAGGCTTACCGGGGAGCTGTTTTTT
CASSMRLTGELFF
>-|15|TRBJ2-7|many|TRBV7-8
TGTGCCAGCAGCTTTCTTTCAGGGACTTCCTACGAGCAGTACTTC
CASSFLSGTSYEQYF
>-|12|TRBJ1-5|-|TRBV29-1
TGCAGCGTTGGGAGTGGCAATCAGCCCCAGCATTTT
CSVGSGNQPQHF
>-|15|TRBJ2-5|-|TRBV15
TGTGCCACCAGCAGGGCCCGGGACCGCCAAGAGACCCAGTACTTC
CATSRARDRQETQYF
>-|14|TRBJ2-5|many|TRBV7-9
TGTGCCAGCAGCCCCCTAGAGGCCTATGAGACCCAGTACTTC
CASSPLEAYETQYF
>TRBD1|15|TRBJ2-7|many|TRBV6-1
TGTGCCAGCAGCGACCCGGGACAGGGGTCCTACGAGCAGTACTTC
CASSDPGQGSYEQYF
>TRBD2|15|TRBJ2-7|many|TRBV6-1
TGTGCCAGCAGTGTTAGCGGGAACCCTCCCTACGAGCAGTACTTC
CASSVSGNPPYEQYF
>-|13|TRBJ1-5|many|TRBV19
TGTGCCAGTAGTATGCAGGGCGGGCAGCCCCAGCATTTT
CASSMQGGQPQHF
>-|14|TRBJ1-5|once|TRBV28
TGTGCCAGCAGGGGCACGGAAGGCAATCAGCCCCAGCATTTT
CASRGTEGNQPQHF
>-|11|TRBJ2-7|-|TRBV28
TGTGCCAGCAGTTTCCAGGGCGGGCAGTACTTC
CASSFQGGQYF
>-|16|TRBJ1-5|many|TRBV28
TGTGCCAGCAGTTTAGTGGGTCGGATGAGCAATCAGCCCCAGCATTTT
CASSLVGRMSNQPQHF
>-|14|TRBJ1-5|few|TRBV30
TGTGCCTGGAGTGTATCAGGGGTCAATCAGCCCCAGCATTTT
CAWSVSGVNQPQHF
>-|15|TRBJ2-3|-|TRBV6-5
TGTGCCAGCAGTTACTCGGGGGGCCGCACAGATACGCAGTATTTT
CASSYSGGRTDTQYF
>-|12|TRBJ2-5|few|TRBV6-2/TRBV6-3
TGTGCCAGCAACGACGGAGGAGTCACCCAGTACTTC
CASNDGGVTQYF
>TRBD1|15|TRBJ2-5|many|TRBV28
TGTGCCAGCAGGGGGGGACAGGGGGCGCTGGCGACCCAGTACTTC
CASRGGQGALATQYF
>-|15|TRBJ2-5|few|TRBV11-3
TGTGCCAGCAGCTTACGATCGGGTTGGCAAGAGACCCAGTACTTC
CASSLRSGWQETQYF
>-|13|TRBJ1-1|-|TRBV7-8
TGTGCCAGCAGCTTAATGGTGCAGACCGAAGCTTTCTTT
CASSLMVQTEAFF
>-|15|TRBJ2-1|few|TRBV24-1
TGTGCCACCATCGTCGGGGAGGTTGAGTACAATGAGCAGTTCTTC
CATIVGEVEYNEQFF
>TRBD1|15|TRBJ1-2|-|TRBV6-1
TGTGCCAGCAGTGATGACAGGGACGCCAACTATGGCTACACCTTC
CASSDDRDANYGYTF
>-|13|TRBJ2-5|many|TRBV19
TGTGCCAGTAGCGGGAGTCCTCAAGAGACCCAGTACTTC
CASSGSPQETQYF
>-|13|TRBJ2-7|many|TRBV20-1
TGCAGTGCTACATGGACGGCCTCCTACGAGCAGTACTTC
CSATWTASYEQYF
>-|13|TRBJ2-2|many|TRBV4-1
TGCGCCAGCAGCCAAGTTCTTACCGGGGAGCTGTTTTTT
CASSQVLTGELFF